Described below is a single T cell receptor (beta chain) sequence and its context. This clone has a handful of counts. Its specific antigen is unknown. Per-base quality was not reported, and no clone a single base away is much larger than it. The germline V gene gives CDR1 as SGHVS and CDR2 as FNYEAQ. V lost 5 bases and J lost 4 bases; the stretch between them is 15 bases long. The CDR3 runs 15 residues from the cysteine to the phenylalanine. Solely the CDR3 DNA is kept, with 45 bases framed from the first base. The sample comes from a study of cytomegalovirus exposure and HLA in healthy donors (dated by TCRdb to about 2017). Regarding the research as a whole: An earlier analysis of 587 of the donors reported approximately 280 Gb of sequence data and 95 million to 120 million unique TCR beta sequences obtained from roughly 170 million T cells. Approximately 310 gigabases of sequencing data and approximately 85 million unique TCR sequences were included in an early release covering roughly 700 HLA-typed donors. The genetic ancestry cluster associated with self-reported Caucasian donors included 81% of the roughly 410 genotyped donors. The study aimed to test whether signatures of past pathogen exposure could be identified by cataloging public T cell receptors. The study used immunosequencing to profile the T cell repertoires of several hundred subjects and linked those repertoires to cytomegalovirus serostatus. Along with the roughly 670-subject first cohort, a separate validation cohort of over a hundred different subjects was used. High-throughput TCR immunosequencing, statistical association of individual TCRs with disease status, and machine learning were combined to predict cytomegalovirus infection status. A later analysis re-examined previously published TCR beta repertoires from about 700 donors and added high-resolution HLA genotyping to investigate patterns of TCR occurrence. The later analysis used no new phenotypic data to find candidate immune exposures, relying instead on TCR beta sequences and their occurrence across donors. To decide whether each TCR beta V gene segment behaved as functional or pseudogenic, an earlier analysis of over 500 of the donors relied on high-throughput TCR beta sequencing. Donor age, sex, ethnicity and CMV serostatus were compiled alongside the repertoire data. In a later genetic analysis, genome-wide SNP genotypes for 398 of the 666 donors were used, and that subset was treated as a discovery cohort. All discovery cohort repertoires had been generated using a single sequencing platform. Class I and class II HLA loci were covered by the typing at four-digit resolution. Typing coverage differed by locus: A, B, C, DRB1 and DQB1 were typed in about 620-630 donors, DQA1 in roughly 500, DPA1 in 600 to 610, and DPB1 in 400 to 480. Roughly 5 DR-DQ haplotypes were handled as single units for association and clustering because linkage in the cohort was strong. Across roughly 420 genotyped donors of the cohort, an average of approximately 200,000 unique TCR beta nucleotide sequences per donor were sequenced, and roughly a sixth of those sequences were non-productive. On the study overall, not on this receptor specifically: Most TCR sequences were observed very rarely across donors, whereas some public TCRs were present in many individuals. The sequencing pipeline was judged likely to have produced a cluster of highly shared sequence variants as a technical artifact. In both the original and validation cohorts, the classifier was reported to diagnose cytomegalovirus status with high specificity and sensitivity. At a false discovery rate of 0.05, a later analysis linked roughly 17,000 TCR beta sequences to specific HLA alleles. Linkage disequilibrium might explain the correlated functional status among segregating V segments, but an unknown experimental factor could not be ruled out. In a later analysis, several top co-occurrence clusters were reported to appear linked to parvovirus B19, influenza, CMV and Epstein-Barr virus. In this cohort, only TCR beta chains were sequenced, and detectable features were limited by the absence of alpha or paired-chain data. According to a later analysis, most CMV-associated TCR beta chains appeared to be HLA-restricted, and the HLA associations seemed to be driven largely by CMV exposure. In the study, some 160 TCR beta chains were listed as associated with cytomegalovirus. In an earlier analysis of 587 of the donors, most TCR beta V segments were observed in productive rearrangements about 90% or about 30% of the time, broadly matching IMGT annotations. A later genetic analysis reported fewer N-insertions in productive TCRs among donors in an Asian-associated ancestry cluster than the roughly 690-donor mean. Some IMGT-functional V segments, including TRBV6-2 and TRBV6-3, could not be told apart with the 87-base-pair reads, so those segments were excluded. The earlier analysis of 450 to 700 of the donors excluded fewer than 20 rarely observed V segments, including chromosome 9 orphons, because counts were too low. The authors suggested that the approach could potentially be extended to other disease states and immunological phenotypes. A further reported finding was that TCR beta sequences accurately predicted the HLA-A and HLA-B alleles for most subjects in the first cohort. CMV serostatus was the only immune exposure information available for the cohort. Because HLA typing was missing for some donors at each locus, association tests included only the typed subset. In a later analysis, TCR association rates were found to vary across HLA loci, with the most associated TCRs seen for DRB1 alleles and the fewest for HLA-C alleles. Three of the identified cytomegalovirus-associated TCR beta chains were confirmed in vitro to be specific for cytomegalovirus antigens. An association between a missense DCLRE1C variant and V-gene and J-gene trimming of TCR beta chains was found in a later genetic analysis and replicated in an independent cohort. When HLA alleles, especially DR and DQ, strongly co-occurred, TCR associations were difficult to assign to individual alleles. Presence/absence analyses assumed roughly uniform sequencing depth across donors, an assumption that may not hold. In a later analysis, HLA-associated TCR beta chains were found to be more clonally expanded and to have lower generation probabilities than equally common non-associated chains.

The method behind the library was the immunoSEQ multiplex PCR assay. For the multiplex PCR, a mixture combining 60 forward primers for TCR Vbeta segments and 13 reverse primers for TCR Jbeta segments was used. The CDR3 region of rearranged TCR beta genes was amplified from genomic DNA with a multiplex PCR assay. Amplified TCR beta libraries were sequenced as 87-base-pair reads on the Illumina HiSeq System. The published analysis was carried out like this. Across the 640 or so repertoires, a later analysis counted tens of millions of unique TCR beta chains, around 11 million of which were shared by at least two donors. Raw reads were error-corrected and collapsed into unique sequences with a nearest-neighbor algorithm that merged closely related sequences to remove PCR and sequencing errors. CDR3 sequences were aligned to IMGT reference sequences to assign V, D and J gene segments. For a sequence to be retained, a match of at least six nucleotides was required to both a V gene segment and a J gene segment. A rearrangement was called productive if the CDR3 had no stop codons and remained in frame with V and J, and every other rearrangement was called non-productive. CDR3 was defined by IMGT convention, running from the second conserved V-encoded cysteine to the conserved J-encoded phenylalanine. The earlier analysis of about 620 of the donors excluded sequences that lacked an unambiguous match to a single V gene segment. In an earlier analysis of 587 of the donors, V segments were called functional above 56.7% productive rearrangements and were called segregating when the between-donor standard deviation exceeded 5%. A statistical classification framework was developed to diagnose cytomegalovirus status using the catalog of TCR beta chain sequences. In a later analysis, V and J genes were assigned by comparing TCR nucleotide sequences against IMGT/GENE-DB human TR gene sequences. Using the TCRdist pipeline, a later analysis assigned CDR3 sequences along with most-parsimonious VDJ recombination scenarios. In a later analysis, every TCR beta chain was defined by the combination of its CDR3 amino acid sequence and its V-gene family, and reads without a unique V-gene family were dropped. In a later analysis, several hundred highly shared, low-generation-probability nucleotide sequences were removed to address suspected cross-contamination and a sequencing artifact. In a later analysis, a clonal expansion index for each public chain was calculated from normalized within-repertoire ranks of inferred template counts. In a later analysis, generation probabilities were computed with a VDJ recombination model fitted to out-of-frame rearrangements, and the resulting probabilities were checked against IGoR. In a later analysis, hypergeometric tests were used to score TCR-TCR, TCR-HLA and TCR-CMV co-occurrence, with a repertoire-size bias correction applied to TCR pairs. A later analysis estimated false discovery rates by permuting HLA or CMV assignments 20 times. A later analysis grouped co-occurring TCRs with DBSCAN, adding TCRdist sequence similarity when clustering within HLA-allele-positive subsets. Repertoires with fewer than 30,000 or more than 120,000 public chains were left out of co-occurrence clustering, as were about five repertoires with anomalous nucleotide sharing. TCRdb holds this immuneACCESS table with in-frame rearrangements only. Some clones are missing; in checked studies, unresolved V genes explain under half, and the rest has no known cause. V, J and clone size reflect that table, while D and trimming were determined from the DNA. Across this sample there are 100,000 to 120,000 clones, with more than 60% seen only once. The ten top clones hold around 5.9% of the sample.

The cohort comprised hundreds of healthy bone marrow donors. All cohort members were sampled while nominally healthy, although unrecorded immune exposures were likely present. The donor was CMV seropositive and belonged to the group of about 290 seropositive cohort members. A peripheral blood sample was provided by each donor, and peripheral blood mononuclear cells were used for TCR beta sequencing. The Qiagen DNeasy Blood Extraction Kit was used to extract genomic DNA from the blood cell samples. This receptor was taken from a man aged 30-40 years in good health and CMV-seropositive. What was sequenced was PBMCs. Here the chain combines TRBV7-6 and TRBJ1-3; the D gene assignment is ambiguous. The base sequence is TGTGCCAGCAGCCCTACCGACATTGTCGGAAACACCATATATTTT. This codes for CASSPTDIVGNTIYF.